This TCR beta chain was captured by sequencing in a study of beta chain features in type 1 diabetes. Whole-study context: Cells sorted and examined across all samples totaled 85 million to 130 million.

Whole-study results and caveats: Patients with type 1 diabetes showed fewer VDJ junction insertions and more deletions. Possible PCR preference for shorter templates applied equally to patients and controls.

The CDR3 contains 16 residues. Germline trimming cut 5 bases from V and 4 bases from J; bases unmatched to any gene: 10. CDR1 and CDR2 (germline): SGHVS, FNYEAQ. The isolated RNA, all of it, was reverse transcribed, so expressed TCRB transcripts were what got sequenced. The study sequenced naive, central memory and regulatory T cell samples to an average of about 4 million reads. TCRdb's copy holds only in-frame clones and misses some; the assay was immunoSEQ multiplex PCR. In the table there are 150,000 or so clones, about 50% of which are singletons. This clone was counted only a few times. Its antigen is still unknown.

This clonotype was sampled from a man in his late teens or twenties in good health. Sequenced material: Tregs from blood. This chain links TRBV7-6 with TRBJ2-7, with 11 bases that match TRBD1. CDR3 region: CASSAYPGQGGYEQYF. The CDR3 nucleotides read TGTGCCAGCAGCGCTTATCCGGGACAGGGGGGGTACGAGCAGTACTTC.